Each of the 18 T cell receptor beta chains below was sequenced from the same sample in a study of OX40 agonist ivuxolimab in advanced cancers. TCRdb's table, derived via immunoSEQ multiplex PCR, lists solely in-frame clones and lacks some. The repertoire consists of about 80,000 clones, with roughly nine tenths occurring once and the leading ten covering 10% to 15%. This material consisted of CD4+ or CD8+ T cells sorted from blood, taken in a trial of the OX40 agonist ivuxolimab. The receptor source for this set is an adult with an advanced solid tumor such as melanoma, head and neck, liver or kidney cancer.

The rearrangement joins TRBV27 to TRBJ2-3; perhaps TRBD2 as D (5 bases). V dropped 2 bases and J dropped 5 bases, with 8 bases sitting between them. Germline CDR1 MNHEY, CDR2 SMNVEV (reference sequence). The CDR3 runs 13 residues. Here the CDR3 reads CASSLTREDTQYF. CDR3 sequence (DNA): TGTGCCAGCAGTTTAACTAGAGAAGATACGCAGTATTTT.

The genes are TRBV5-5 and TRBJ1-2; 7 bases line up with TRBD1. Trimming at V came to 4 bases and at J to 6 bases, leaving 9 bases not matched to a gene. CDR3 size: 14 residues. The germline V gene encodes CDR1 SGHKS and CDR2 YYEKEE (reference sequence). The CDR3 reads CASSATGTIDGYTF. CDR3 nucleotide sequence: TGTGCCAGCAGCGCGACAGGGACGATTGATGGCTACACCTTC.

The V gene is TRBV28, the J gene TRBJ2-2, with TRBD2 matching 8 bases. V dropped 2 bases and J dropped 7; count of bases not matched to a gene: 6. This CDR3 comprises 15 residues. CDR1 and CDR2 (germline): MDHEN, SYDVKM. This chain's CDR3 is CASSLGERESGELFF. CDR3 nucleotides: TGTGCCAGCAGTTTAGGGGAGCGGGAGAGCGGGGAGCTGTTTTTT.

This clone appeared a single time. The chain employs TRBV28 and TRBJ2-3; unclear D gene. The length of the CDR3 is 11 residues. Per germline, CDR1 MDHEN and CDR2 SYDVKM. Trimming removed 2 bases at V and 5 bases at J, with 2 bases between. DNA of the CDR3: TGTGCCAGCAGTTTAGTAGATACGCAGTATTTT. Its protein product is CASSLVDTQYF.

The chain carries TRBV5-5 and TRBJ1-1; D ambiguous. V gave up 3 bases and J gave up 5 bases, with 20 bases separating them. CDR3 length: 16 amino acids. Germline V gene sequence: CDR1 SGHKS, CDR2 YYEKEE (reference sequence). The DNA for the CDR3 is TGTGCCAGCAGCTCCTCGACGTGGCTCTTGGGAACTGAAGCTTTCTTT. Translation: CASSSSTWLLGTEAFF.

The chain links TRBV5-6 to TRBJ2-7, with TRBD1 matching 7 bases. This CDR3 region has 14 residues. Germline CDR1 and CDR2: SGHDT and YYEEEE. V was clipped by 0 bases and J by 7 bases; unmatched bases: 7. CDR3 protein: CASSLVAGRGEQYF. DNA of the CDR3: TGTGCCAGCAGCTTGGTGGCGGGCAGGGGGGAGCAGTACTTC. Together with reference TRBV5-6 and TRBJ2-7, the CDR3 gives the full variable domain: DAGVTQSPTHLIKTRGQQVTLRCSPKSGHDTVSWYQQALGQGPQFIFQYYEEEERQRGNFPDRFSGHQFPNYSSELNVNALLLGDSALYLCASSLVAGRGEQYFGPGTRLTVT.

This chain uses TRBV10-3 with TRBJ1-3; D perhaps matches TRBD1 (6 bases). The CDR3 length is 18 residues. The germline CDR1 and CDR2 sequences are ENHRY and SYGVKD. Trimming removed 0 bases at V and 0 bases at J, with 15 bases between. The CDR3 nucleotides read TGTGCCATCAGTGAGTCAGGAGGGGGACAAAGCTCTGGAAACACCATATATTTT. It specifies CAISESGGGQSSGNTIYF.

The J gene is TRBJ2-2, the V gene TRBV6-6; TRBD2 aligns across 7 bases. Looked up from germline, CDR1 is MNHNY and CDR2 is SVGAGI (reference sequence). The CDR3 contains 14 residues. V was clipped by 4 bases and J by 7 bases; unmatched bases: 6. The DNA of the CDR3 is TGTGCCAGCAGTTCCCTCCCGGGGGGCGGGGAGCTGTTTTTT. It codes for CASSSLPGGGELFF.

This rearrangement joins TRBV27 to TRBJ1-2; D unresolved. Germline CDR1 is MNHEY and CDR2 is SMNVEV (reference sequence). Trimming cost V 6 bases and J 1 base, with 15 bases left between them. The CDR3 totals 15 residues. CDR3 amino acids: CASRTFGGVNYGYTF. The CDR3 DNA reads as TGTGCCAGCAGGACGTTCGGTGGGGTTAACTATGGCTACACCTTC.

The V gene is TRBV5-5, the J gene TRBJ2-5; 9 bases line up with TRBD1. The ends lost 0 bases at V and 4 bases at J; junction bases unmatched: 4. Looked up from germline, CDR1 is SGHKS and CDR2 is YYEKEE (reference sequence). The CDR3 runs 15 residues. The CDR3 loop reads CASSLGAGQGETQYF. CDR3 DNA sequence: TGTGCCAGCAGCTTGGGCGCGGGACAGGGAGAGACCCAGTACTTC.

This chain links TRBV9 with TRBJ2-2; TRBD1 aligns across 10 bases. J lost 7 bases, V lost 7 bases, and 4 bases had no gene match. The CDR3 totals 13 residues. From germline, CDR1 is SGDLS and CDR2 YYNGEE. The CDR3 coding sequence is TGTGCCAGCTCCGGGACAGGGGTCGGGGAGCTGTTTTTT. This codes for CASSGTGVGELFF.

The J gene is TRBJ2-7, the V gene TRBV18, with 9 bases identical to TRBD1. CDR1 is KGHSH, CDR2 LQKENI, per germline. The V segment lost 6 bases and the J segment 6 bases; nucleotides outside the gene matches: 12. CDR3 length: 15 residues. The CDR3 nucleotides read TGTGCCAGCTCCCTGGAGCCGGGACAGGGCTTCGAGCAGTACTTC. Translated, it gives CASSLEPGQGFEQYF.

This sequence joins TRBV6-1 and TRBJ1-1; unclear D gene. Trimming shortened V by 6 bases and J by 1 base, and 9 bases separated the two germline ends. Germline CDR1 MNHNS, CDR2 SASEGT. CDR3 length: 13 residues. Here the CDR3 reads CASRERENTEAFF. In DNA, the CDR3 is TGTGCCAGCAGGGAAAGAGAGAACACTGAAGCTTTCTTT.

This chain uses TRBV27 with TRBJ2-7, with 7 bases that match TRBD2. Germline V gene data show CDR1 as MNHEY and CDR2 as SMNVEV (reference sequence). This CDR3 contains 14 residues. V shed 4 bases and J 0 bases; nucleotides not matched to a gene: 3. CDR3 sequence (DNA): TGTGCCAGCAGTTCCGGGACTATCTCCTACGAGCAGTACTTC. Its protein is CASSSGTISYEQYF.

The chain links TRBV7-3 to TRBJ1-2, with D uncertain. CDR1 is SGHTA and CDR2 is FQGTGA in the germline V gene. The CDR3 covers 13 residues. Trimming left V 2 bases short and J 6 bases short, with 10 bases between. The CDR3 region has the DNA TGTGCCAGCAGCTTAGGCAGGTTCGATGGCTACACCTTC. Protein: CASSLGRFDGYTF.

The genes are TRBV7-2 and TRBJ2-5, with 7 nucleotides matching TRBD2. V shed 1 base, J shed 3 bases, and the junction held 2 bases outside the gene matches. Germline assignment: CDR1 SGHTA and CDR2 FQGNSA. The CDR3 length is 14 residues. The CDR3 sequence is CASSLDLAEETQYF. CDR3 coding DNA: TGTGCCAGCAGCTTAGACCTAGCGGAAGAGACCCAGTACTTC.

V gene TRBV19 combines with J gene TRBJ2-7; D is undetermined. This CDR3 is built from 13 residues. With 3 bases removed from V and 3 bases from J, the gap between germline ends came to 9 bases. Germline loops: CDR1 LNHDA, CDR2 SQIVND (reference sequence). The DNA of the CDR3 is TGTGCCAGTAGTATTTTGACTGGCTACGAGCAGTACTTC. Amino acid sequence: CASSILTGYEQYF.

This sequence joins TRBV4-1 and TRBJ2-2, with 9 bases lining up with TRBD2. Trimming took 4 bases from V and 2 from J; bases not matched to a gene: 11. Germline V gene data show CDR1 as MGHRA and CDR2 as YSYEKL. The CDR3 runs 18 residues. CDR3 DNA: TGCGCCAGCAGCCTGCCGGCGGGGGGGCATATCAACACCGGGGAGCTGTTTTTT. Translation: CASSLPAGGHINTGELFF.